These 13 T cell receptor beta chains originate from one sample sequenced in a study of T-cell memory formation after mild COVID-19. TCRdb reprocessed the 5' RACE reads via MiXCR and lists one record per CDR3 protein. Seen here are about 430,000 distinct CDR3 sequences, 18% observed once, and the top ten hold about 22%. The sequenced sample was PBMCs or a T cell subset sorted from them (not recorded which). The receptor source for this set is a man between 18 and 35 years old who had mild COVID-19 (a few samples of this study predate the infection). Cell type and time point are not known.

This clonotype was detected a few times. J is TRBJ2-7 and V is TRBV6-5; 12 positions match TRBD1. The V and J ends lost 2 bases and 4 bases, in that order; junction bases with no gene match: 9. Looked up from germline, CDR1 is MNHEY and CDR2 is SVGAGI. The CDR3 is 17 amino acids. For the CDR3, the DNA is TGTGCCAGCAGTTACGCAACCGGGACAGGGGGCGCGTACGAGCAGTACTTC. This gives the protein CASSYATGTGGAYEQYF.

This CDR3 is CASSWAGGPNTGELFF. CDR3 nucleotide sequence: TGTGCCAGCAGCTGGGCGGGGGGGCCGAACACCGGGGAGCTGTTTTTT. The chain combines TRBV7-2 with TRBJ2-2; 9 bases agree with TRBD2. The CDR3 sequence is 16 residues long. Germline assignment: CDR1 SGHTA and CDR2 FQGNSA. V lost 4 bases and J lost 0; bases outside the gene matches: 3. The full variable domain, in which reference TRBV7-2 and TRBJ2-2 provide the parts outside the CDR3, is GAGVSQSPSNKVTEKGKDVELRCDPISGHTALYWYRQSLGQGLEFLIYFQGNSAPDKSGLPSDRFSAERTGGSVSTLTIQRTQQEDSAVYLCASSWAGGPNTGELFFGEGSRLTVL.

This clonotype was seen more than once but under ten times. This sequence joins TRBV12-3 or TRBV12-4 and TRBJ2-1, with TRBD1 matching over 7 bases. V lost 7 bases and J lost 7; bases outside the gene matches: 10. There are 14 residues in the CDR3. CDR3 nucleotide sequence: TGTGCCAGCACTCCGGGACAGTACTTTAATGAGCAGTTCTTC. Its protein is CASTPGQYFNEQFF.

This clonotype was seen ten or more times. The V call is TRBV28, the J call TRBJ2-2; TRBD2 agrees at 7 bases. CDR3 length: 14 residues. Per germline, CDR1 MDHEN and CDR2 SYDVKM. The V gene end was trimmed by 6 bases and the J gene end by 3 bases; junction bases not matched to a gene: 4. CDR3 in DNA: TGTGCCAGCAGCCTGGGACTATACACCGGGGAGCTGTTTTTT. Translated: CASSLGLYTGELFF.

This clonotype has only a few counts. V usage is TRBV4-1 and J usage is TRBJ2-5, with TRBD1 matching 7 bases. V was pared by 4 bases and J by 2 bases, with 7 bases of the junction left unmatched. Germline V gene data show CDR1 as MGHRA and CDR2 as YSYEKL. This CDR3 region has 15 residues. DNA for the CDR3: TGCGCCAGCAGCCGGACCGGGACAGTGCAAGAGACCCAGTACTTC. Its translation: CASSRTGTVQETQYF.

The chain is built from TRBV4-1 and TRBJ2-1, with a possible D match to TRBD1 (5 bases). The CDR3 has 15 residues. V lost 0 bases to trimming and J lost 7 bases, with 13 bases between them. CDR1 is MGHRA and CDR2 is YSYEKL in the germline V gene. The CDR3 DNA sequence: TGCGCCAGCAGCCAAGATCTGCTTGCAGGGAATGAGCAGTTCTTC. Its protein is CASSQDLLAGNEQFF.

The chain links TRBV29-1 to TRBJ2-5; TRBD2 agrees at 10 bases. After removal of 2 bases from V and 5 bases from J, the junction contained 5 bases not matched to a gene. Germline-derived CDR1 and CDR2 are SQVTM and ANQGSEA. The CDR3 consists of 14 residues. The CDR3 reads CSVETAGGKETQYF. The CDR3 nucleotides read TGCAGCGTTGAAACAGCGGGGGGGAAGGAGACCCAGTACTTC.

This clonotype was seen only a few times. The chain combines TRBV7-2 with TRBJ1-2; 7 bases align to TRBD1. CDR3 length: 13 amino acids. After removal of 6 bases from V and 4 bases from J, the junction contained 5 bases not matched to a gene. CDR1 is SGHTA and CDR2 is FQGNSA in the germline V gene. The CDR3 DNA is TGTGCCAGCAGGCGACAGGGCAGCTATGGCTACACCTTC. Translating gives CASRRQGSYGYTF.

The chain employs TRBV6-2 or TRBV6-3 and TRBJ2-2; possibly TRBD2 for D (6 bases). There are 14 residues in the CDR3. V dropped 7 bases and J dropped 9 bases, with 18 bases sitting between them. Germline V lookup: CDR1 MNHEY, CDR2 SVGEGT. The CDR3 sequence is CASKQGLNGWELFF. Here the CDR3 DNA reads TGTGCCAGCAAGCAGGGACTCAACGGGTGGGAGCTGTTTTTT.

V is TRBV7-2 and J is TRBJ1-3; D is undetermined. Trimming removed 1 base from V and 5 bases from J, with 9 bases in between. This CDR3 is built from 14 residues. Germline V gene sequence: CDR1 SGHTA, CDR2 FQGNSA. CDR3 in amino acids: CASSLVVQRNTIYF. CDR3 DNA: TGTGCCAGCAGCTTAGTTGTACAAAGAAACACCATATATTTT.

The genes are TRBV12-3 or TRBV12-4 and TRBJ1-1; D may be TRBD1 (6 bases). The CDR3 extends over 14 amino acids. Deletions cut 7 bases from V and 5 bases from J, with 17 bases between. CDR3 DNA sequence: TGTGCCAGCACCCTTAGCCAGGGGAGGACTGAAGCTTTCTTT. Translation: CASTLSQGRTEAFF.

The V call is TRBV9, the J call TRBJ2-2; D is undetermined. V lost 5 bases, J lost 1 base, and 3 bases lay in between. Germline values: CDR1 SGDLS, CDR2 YYNGEE. CDR3 length: 12 amino acids. This chain's CDR3 is CASSGNTGELFF. In DNA, the CDR3 is TGTGCCAGCAGTGGGAACACCGGGGAGCTGTTTTTT.

This clonotype was seen a few times. The V and J genes are TRBV24-1 and TRBJ1-5; TRBD1 aligns across 7 bases. Trimming at V came to 5 bases and at J to 1 base, leaving 1 base not matched to a gene. Looked up from germline, CDR1 is KGHDR and CDR2 is SFDVKD. The CDR3 extends over 14 amino acids. CDR3 in DNA: TGTGCCACCAGTGTGGGACAGAGCAATCAGCCCCAGCATTTT. Protein product: CATSVGQSNQPQHF.